This entry describes one T cell receptor beta chain. No antigen is known for it. This record belongs to a study of beta chain features in type 1 diabetes. General study results and limits: No resolution was reached here on whether HLA type influences TCRB rearrangement. Compared to healthy donors, patients appeared to have naive, central memory and Treg TCRB repertoires that were more alike.

Based on CD45RO/CCR7/CD25/CD127/CD95/CD27, CD4+ regulatory, stem cell-like memory, naive and central memory cells were sorted. The purity of all sorted populations exceeded 98%. The CDR3 spans 17 residues. Trimming took 4 bases from V and 0 from J; bases not matched to a gene: 7. Germline-derived CDR1 and CDR2 are ENHRY and SYGVKD. All of the isolated RNA was reverse transcribed, so expressed TCRB transcripts were sequenced. Measured with immunoSEQ multiplex PCR; TCRdb has only the in-frame clones, and not every one. The table shows hundreds of thousands of clones, with roughly a sixth occurring only once.

The sequencing sample was made of naive CD4+ T cells from blood. The TCR comes from a woman in her late teens or twenties in good health. This rearrangement joins TRBV10-3 to TRBJ2-1, with 9 bases that match TRBD2. CDR3 sequence: CAISVLREGRSYNEQFF. For the CDR3, the DNA is TGTGCCATCAGTGTTCTGCGGGAGGGCCGCTCCTACAATGAGCAGTTCTTC.